Following are 10 T cell receptor beta chains from one sample sequenced in a study of OX40 agonist ivuxolimab in advanced cancers. Libraries were prepared by immunoSEQ multiplex PCR; TCRdb keeps only in-frame clonotypes and omits some of them. The sample has 25,000 to 30,000 clones; 85% to 90% are singletons. Material: CD4+ or CD8+ T cells sorted from blood, obtained in a trial of the OX40 agonist ivuxolimab. The receptors were gathered from an adult with an advanced solid tumor such as melanoma, head and neck, liver or kidney cancer.

This clone has just a few counts. The CDR3 end shows no conserved phenylalanine or tryptophan, and so a read error is likely. Because the CDR3's place on the DNA is in doubt, the DNA is left out and the CDR3 is given as listed by TCRdb. V gene TRBV10-1 combines with J gene TRBJ1-6; the D call of TRBD1 is as the table states it, not checked on the DNA. Germline lookup yields CDR1 WNHNN and CDR2 SYGVQD (reference sequence). Counting both end residues, the CDR3 totals 11 amino acids. CDR3 loop: CARQQGRVLAN.

This clone has a handful of counts. This chain links TRBV7-6 with TRBJ2-2; no reliable D call. The length of the CDR3 is 15 residues. Germline CDR1 and CDR2: SGHVS and FNYEAQ. The V gene lost 1 base and the J gene lost 0 bases, with 6 bases spanning the gap. CDR3 sequence (DNA): TGTGCCAGCAGCTTAGGTAGCTCGAACACCGGGGAGCTGTTTTTT. Its protein product is CASSLGSSNTGELFF.

The chain recombines TRBV10-3 with TRBJ2-7; 8 nucleotides line up with TRBD1. Germline lookup yields CDR1 ENHRY and CDR2 SYGVKD. V trimming: 4 bases; J trimming: 3 bases; junction bases outside the gene matches: 5. The CDR3 contains 14 residues. For the CDR3, the DNA is TGTGCCATCAGTGGGGGACAGGAAAACTACGAGCAGTACTTC. Translated: CAISGGQENYEQYF.

The CDR3 coding sequence is TGTGCCAGCAGCTTAGGTTACAGCGGAAGGGGTGAAGCTTTCTTT. Translating it yields CASSLGYSGRGEAFF. This chain connects TRBV7-9 to TRBJ1-1; D is perhaps TRBD1 (5 bases). V lost 1 base and J lost 7, with 16 bases in between. The CDR3 consists of 15 residues. CDR1 and CDR2 from the germline V gene are SEHNR and FQNEAQ (reference sequence).

The chain combines TRBV7-9 with TRBJ2-7; D gene ambiguous. The CDR3 contains 15 residues. V was clipped by 0 bases and J by 3 bases, with 12 bases between them. Germline V CDR1 and CDR2: SEHNR, FQNEAQ (reference sequence). The chain's CDR3 is CASSLAGRPSYEQYF. CDR3 nucleotides: TGTGCCAGCAGCTTAGCAGGTCGGCCAAGCTACGAGCAGTACTTC.

J is TRBJ1-6 and V is TRBV5-6; D not resolved. Per germline, CDR1 SGHDT and CDR2 YYEEEE. V was shortened by 0 bases and J by 9 bases, with 10 bases between the two germline ends. This CDR3 has 14 amino acids. CDR3 bases: TGTGCCAGCAGCTTGGGGTTCTACGGTTCACCCCTCCACTTT. Its translation is CASSLGFYGSPLHF.

The chain employs TRBV13 and TRBJ2-7; D call uncertain. V shed 4 bases and J shed 0 bases, with 7 bases lying between them. Germline V gene lookup returns CDR1 PRHDT and CDR2 FYEKMQ (reference sequence). The CDR3 runs to 13 residues. In DNA, the CDR3 is TGTGCCAGCAGCTCCATTGGCTCCTACGAGCAGTACTTC. Protein sequence: CASSSIGSYEQYF.

The chain combines TRBV6-5 with TRBJ2-1; D gene unclear. This CDR3 is 12 amino acids long. CDR1 and CDR2 (germline): MNHEY, SVGAGI. Deletions cut 4 bases from V and 10 bases from J, with 11 bases between. CDR3 amino acids: CASSSDTQEQFF. CDR3 nucleotide sequence: TGTGCCAGCAGTTCCGACACCCAAGAGCAGTTCTTC.

The chain couples TRBV19 to TRBJ2-1, with 12 nucleotides matching TRBD2. This CDR3 is 15 amino acids long. The junction had 3 bases not matched to a gene; V was cut back by 2 bases and J by 7 bases. Germline-derived CDR1 and CDR2 are LNHDA and SQIVND (reference sequence). The CDR3 is CASSIWLAGGNEQFF. The CDR3 bases are TGTGCCAGTAGTATATGGCTAGCGGGAGGGAATGAGCAGTTCTTC.

The rearrangement joins TRBV19 to TRBJ2-2; D is tentatively TRBD1 or TRBD2 (5 bases each). Looked up from germline, CDR1 is LNHDA and CDR2 is SQIVND (reference sequence). Trimming pared 2 bases from V and 7 bases from J, leaving 17 bases between. This CDR3 is built from 16 residues. The CDR3: CASSIMGVVPSGELFF. In DNA form, the CDR3 reads TGTGCCAGTAGTATAATGGGGGTTGTTCCTAGCGGGGAGCTGTTTTTT.